Presented here are 20 T cell receptor beta chains from one specimen sequenced in a study of CD8+ T cells in alopecia areata. As for treatment: oral pan-JAK inhibitor, 5-10 mg twice daily. RNA extraction and reverse transcription yielded cDNA as sequencing template. Here immunoSEQ multiplex PCR was the method, and the copy in TCRdb shows in-frame clones only, minus some. The sample has 150,000 to 200,000 clones; approximately 57% are singletons. Sequenced here: CD4+ T cells sorted from blood, sampled at week 24, from a patient treated with tofacitinib. These receptors originate from a human donor with alopecia areata.

This clone was counted a few times. This chain joins TRBV10-3 and TRBJ2-3; TRBD2 matches at 7 bases. The trim removed 0 bases at V and 3 bases at J, leaving 6 bases unmatched. CDR1 and CDR2 from the germline V gene are ENHRY and SYGVKD. This CDR3 has 16 residues. The CDR3 DNA follows: TGTGCCATCAGTGAGTCGGGACTAACCGCTACAGATACGCAGTATTTT. Translated: CAISESGLTATDTQYF.

This clone has just one count. The genes are TRBV2 and TRBJ2-7, with 9 bases fitting TRBD1. The CDR3 covers 16 residues. Trimming cost V 6 bases and J 0 bases; bases outside gene matches: 9. Per germline, CDR1 SNHLY and CDR2 FYNNEI. CDR3 protein: CASSRTGTGSSYEQYF. The CDR3 DNA reads TGTGCCAGCAGCCGGACCGGGACAGGGAGCTCCTACGAGCAGTACTTC.

DNA for the CDR3: TGTGCCAGTAGTCAACGACAGGGAGCAGCTAACTATGGCTACACCTTC. This encodes CASSQRQGAANYGYTF. The V and J genes are TRBV19 and TRBJ1-2; TRBD1 agrees at 7 bases. V lost 5 bases to trimming and J lost 0 bases; unmatched junction nucleotides: 9. The germline gives CDR1 LNHDA, CDR2 SQIVND (reference sequence). The CDR3 loop spans 16 amino acids.

This clone was found a few times. Written as DNA, the CDR3 is TGCAGCGCTAAACCGGGACAGCCAGATACGCAGTATTTT. This translates into CSAKPGQPDTQYF. V usage is TRBV29-1 and J usage is TRBJ2-3; 7 bases agree with TRBD1. The germline gives CDR1 SQVTM, CDR2 ANQGSEA. V lost 7 bases, J lost 4 bases, and 8 bases stayed unmatched. The CDR3 length is 13 residues.

The chain links TRBV6-5 to TRBJ1-1; 7 nucleotides agree with TRBD1. Germline-derived CDR1 and CDR2 are MNHEY and SVGAGI. The junction had 7 bases not matched to a gene; V was cut back by 8 bases and J by 1 base. CDR3 length equals 14 residues. The CDR3 here is CASADRVGNTEAFF. CDR3 DNA sequence: TGTGCCAGCGCAGACAGGGTTGGGAACACTGAAGCTTTCTTT.

This clone was detected only once. Germline is not matched at one junction end, which may reflect a read error. V is TRBV7-8 and J is TRBJ1-5; D possibly corresponds to TRBD1 (5 bases). This CDR3 region has 14 residues. Germline lookup yields CDR1 SGHVS and CDR2 FQNEAQ. In DNA form, the CDR3 reads TGCGCCAGCAGCTTTGGGGGGGTGTCTCAGCCCCAGCATTTT. It codes for CASSFGGVSQPQHF.

This clone has more than one count but fewer than ten. The chain links TRBV29-1 to TRBJ2-4; 8 bases map to TRBD1. Germline V gene lookup returns CDR1 SQVTM and CDR2 ANQGSEA. The CDR3 sequence is 12 residues long. Losses at the gene ends were 5 bases for V and 7 bases for J; bases not matched to a gene: 4. The CDR3 loop is CSVNRGTNIQYF. The CDR3 DNA reads TGCAGCGTTAACAGGGGGACGAACATTCAGTACTTC.

There are a few counts of this clone. This chain links TRBV30 with TRBJ1-6, with D maybe TRBD1 (6 bases). Germline V gene data show CDR1 as GTSNPN and CDR2 as SVGIG (reference sequence). There are 13 residues in the CDR3. Trimming pared 2 bases from V and 13 bases from J, leaving 15 bases between. CDR3: CAWSPGQSTPLHF. The CDR3, as DNA: TGTGCCTGGAGTCCAGGACAGAGTACCCCCCTCCACTTT.

DNA for the CDR3: TGTGCCAGCAGTGAATTGGGACAGAACTATGGCTACACCTTC. Translating gives CASSELGQNYGYTF. V is TRBV2 and J is TRBJ1-2; TRBD1 aligns across 7 bases. The CDR3 is 14 residues long. The V gene end was trimmed by 2 bases and the J gene end by 2 bases; junction bases not matched to a gene: 2. CDR1 is SNHLY and CDR2 is FYNNEI in the germline V gene.

The chain has TRBV9 and TRBJ2-3; 12 positions agree with TRBD2. After removal of 3 bases from V and 5 bases from J, the junction contained 7 bases not matched to a gene. The CDR3 runs to 16 residues. Germline values: CDR1 SGDLS, CDR2 YYNGEE. CDR3 protein: CASSARTSGEKDTQYF. The CDR3 DNA sequence: TGTGCCAGCAGCGCCCGGACTAGCGGGGAGAAAGATACGCAGTATTTT.

The V and J genes are TRBV25-1 and TRBJ2-7; D remains ambiguous. CDR1 MGHDK and CDR2 SYGVNS come from the germline V gene. The CDR3 sequence is 11 residues long. The V and J ends lost 4 bases and 7 bases respectively, with 8 bases between them. The CDR3, as DNA: TGTGCCAGCAGTGTCCAGTGGGAGCAGTACTTC. The encoded protein is CASSVQWEQYF.

J is TRBJ1-1 and V is TRBV29-1, with D uncertain. V shed 2 bases and J shed 1 base, with 8 bases lying between them. The CDR3 loop spans 13 amino acids. Germline V gives CDR1 SQVTM, CDR2 ANQGSEA. The CDR3 nucleotides are TGCAGCGTTGAACGTTCTACGAACACTGAAGCTTTCTTT. Protein product: CSVERSTNTEAFF. Based on the CDR3 plus reference TRBV29-1 and TRBJ1-1, the full variable domain is SAVISQKPSRDICQRGTSLTIQCQVDSQVTMMFWYRQQPGQSLTLIATANQGSEATYESGFVIDKFPISRPNLTFSTLTVSNMSPEDSSIYLCSVERSTNTEAFFGQGTRLTVV.

This clone was observed a single time. The chain couples TRBV30 to TRBJ1-2; possible D gene TRBD1, 6 bases. The germline V gene encodes CDR1 GTSNPN and CDR2 SVGIG (reference sequence). This CDR3 contains 10 residues. CDR3 bases: TGTGCTACCCCGACAGGTGGCTACACCTTC. Residues: CATPTGGYTF.

This clone was observed a few times. This sequence joins TRBV10-3 and TRBJ2-2; maybe TRBD2 (5 bases). The V end lost 4 bases, the J end lost 1 base, and 7 bases lay between the germline ends. The CDR3 covers 14 residues. The germline V gene encodes CDR1 ENHRY and CDR2 SYGVKD. The CDR3 DNA reads TGTGCCATCAGTGTCGAGGGGAACACCGGGGAGCTGTTTTTT. This translates into CAISVEGNTGELFF.

The chain links TRBV4-1 to TRBJ1-4; D is undetermined. Trimming pared 8 bases from V and 1 base from J, leaving 17 bases between. Germline-derived CDR1 and CDR2 are MGHRA and YSYEKL. This CDR3 contains 16 residues. The CDR3 sequence: CASYGEVLQTNEKLFF. CDR3 DNA sequence: TGCGCCAGCTATGGGGAGGTTCTCCAAACTAATGAAAAACTGTTTTTT.

The gene calls are TRBV29-1 and TRBJ2-7, with 9 bases aligning to TRBD1. The germline V gene encodes CDR1 SQVTM and CDR2 ANQGSEA. The J segment lost 6 bases and the V segment lost 7 bases, leaving 10 bases of the junction unmatched. This CDR3 comprises 13 residues. CDR3: CSGSDRGGGEQYF. CDR3 nucleotides: TGCAGCGGATCGGACAGGGGAGGAGGCGAGCAGTACTTC.

The chain carries TRBV7-2 and TRBJ2-2, with D tentatively TRBD1 or TRBD2 (6 bases each). The ends were cut back, 5 bases at V and 1 base at J, with 14 bases in the middle. Germline V gives CDR1 SGHTA, CDR2 FQGNSA. The CDR3 consists of 16 residues. The CDR3 DNA reads as TGTGCCAGCAGCCCTATACGGGGGCTGAACACCGGGGAGCTGTTTTTT. Encoded protein: CASSPIRGLNTGELFF.

The chain employs TRBV30 and TRBJ1-2; possible D gene TRBD1, 6 bases. The CDR3 loop spans 15 amino acids. Trimming removed 3 bases at V and 4 bases at J, with 18 bases between. The germline V gene has CDR1 GTSNPN and CDR2 SVGIG (reference sequence). The CDR3 region is CAWRLQGYPSYGYTF. CDR3 nucleotide sequence: TGTGCCTGGAGATTACAGGGATATCCCTCCTATGGCTACACCTTC.

V and J are TRBV5-1 and TRBJ1-6; the match to TRBD1 covers 8 bases. This CDR3 comprises 14 residues. J gave up 10 bases and V 5 bases, and 8 bases lay outside the gene matches. Germline CDR1 and CDR2: SGHRS and YFSETQ. CDR3 protein: CASRSGQASSPLHF. Here the CDR3 DNA reads TGCGCCAGCAGATCGGGACAGGCTTCCTCACCCCTCCACTTT.

This sequence joins TRBV29-1 and TRBJ2-5, with 8 bases identical to TRBD1. Germline CDR1 SQVTM, CDR2 ANQGSEA. Germline trimming cut 6 bases from V and 6 bases from J; bases unmatched to any gene: 6. This CDR3 region has 12 residues. The CDR3 is CSVGGQGKTQYF. The CDR3 DNA sequence: TGCAGCGTCGGCGGACAGGGAAAGACCCAGTACTTC.